This TCR beta chain originates from a study of neoadjuvant nivolumab and ipilimumab in lung cancer. Broader study findings: From pretherapy to surgery, tumor richness and clonality rose with dual therapy. Only a small number of samples underwent TCR sequencing. Compared with tumor-adjacent uninvolved lung, resected tumors showed greater richness and clonality.

Profiled with immunoSEQ multiplex PCR; TCRdb holds only in-frame clones, not every one. This table has 30,000 or so clones, nearly 85% appearing once. Per the germline V gene, CDR1 is MNHNS and CDR2 is SASEGT. The CDR3 consists of 15 residues. V lost 2 bases to trimming and J lost 9 bases, with 20 bases between them. Remarks on this clone: Its matching antigen is unknown.

The chain carries TRBV6-1 and TRBJ2-7; D perhaps matches TRBD2 (5 bases). The starting material was tumor tissue, obtained after neoadjuvant nivolumab, alone or with ipilimumab, at or shortly before surgery. The sequence was collected from an adult with non-small cell lung cancer. DNA for the CDR3: TGTGCCAGCAGTGAAAATGGAGGTGTTCCCTTATCGCAGTACTTC. The encoded protein is CASSENGGVPLSQYF.